What follows is one T cell receptor (beta chain) and its context. The antigen remains unidentified. The sample comes from a study of shared clonotypes between healthy human individuals. General study points: Across subsets, estimated richness was generally greater for naive than for memory populations. Only blood was sampled, and tissue TCR repertoires likely differ from blood ones.

CDR1 SGHRS and CDR2 YFSETQ come from the germline V gene. The CDR3 runs 16 residues. Trimming removed 4 bases at V and 8 bases at J, with 22 bases between. Only Caucasian adults living in Nashville, Tennessee made up the donor group. Replicate sorted-subset PCRs were loaded with about 0.2 ug DNA, roughly 33,000 T cell genomes. Measured with immunoSEQ multiplex PCR; TCRdb has only the in-frame clones, and not every one. The sample contains millions of clones, roughly 93% of which appear only once. The TCR was taken from a man aged 18 to 35 in good health. Some clones in this sample may be carry-over from other donors' samples. The rearrangement uses TRBV5-1 and TRBJ2-1, with D possibly TRBD2 on 6 matching bases. Sequenced material: naive CD4+ T cells from PBMCs. The sample's subset: CD45RA+ positively selected. The CDR3 reads CASSTPVAAPLDEQFF. The CDR3, as DNA: TGCGCCAGCAGCACCCCAGTAGCGGCGCCCTTGGATGAGCAGTTCTTC.